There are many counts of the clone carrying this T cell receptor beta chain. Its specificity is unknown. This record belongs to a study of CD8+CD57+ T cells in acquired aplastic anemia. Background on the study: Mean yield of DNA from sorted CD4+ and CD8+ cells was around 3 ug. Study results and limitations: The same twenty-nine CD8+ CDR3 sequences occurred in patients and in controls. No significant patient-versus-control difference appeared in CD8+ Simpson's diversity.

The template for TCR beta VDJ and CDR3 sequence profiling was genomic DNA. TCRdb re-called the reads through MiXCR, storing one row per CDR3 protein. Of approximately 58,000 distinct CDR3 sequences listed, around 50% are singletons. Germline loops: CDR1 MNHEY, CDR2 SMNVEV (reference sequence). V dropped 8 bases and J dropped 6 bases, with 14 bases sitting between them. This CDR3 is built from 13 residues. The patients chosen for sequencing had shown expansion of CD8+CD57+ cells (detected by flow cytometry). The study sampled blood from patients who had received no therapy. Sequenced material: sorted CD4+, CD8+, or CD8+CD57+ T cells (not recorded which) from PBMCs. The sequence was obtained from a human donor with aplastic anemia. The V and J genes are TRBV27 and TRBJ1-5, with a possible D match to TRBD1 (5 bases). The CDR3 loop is CASGRGPTQPQHF. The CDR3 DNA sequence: TGTGCCAGCGGGAGGGGCCCTACTCAGCCCCAGCATTTT.